This T cell receptor (beta chain) was sequenced for a study of response to subunit inactivated influenza vaccine. Whole-study results and caveats: Authors suggested seasonal influenza vaccinations each recruit few new T cells.

TCRdb analysed the RT-PCR reads with MiXCR anew, one entry per CDR3 protein. In the table there are a few hundred thousand distinct CDR3 sequences, 21% of which are singletons. Losses at the gene ends were 4 bases for V and 6 bases for J; bases not matched to a gene: 9. CDR3 length equals 14 residues. Germline V gene data show CDR1 as SGDLS and CDR2 as YYNGEE. In this sample, this clonotype turned up many times. What it binds is not known. The sample was PBMCs from blood, taken about 20 months after vaccination. The V call is TRBV9, the J call TRBJ1-2; 7 bases agree with TRBD1. The source is a man between 50 and 75 years old who received an inactivated influenza vaccine. The CDR3 loop reads CASSFVDRINGYTF. The CDR3 DNA sequence: TGTGCCAGCAGCTTCGTGGACAGGATAAATGGCTACACCTTC.